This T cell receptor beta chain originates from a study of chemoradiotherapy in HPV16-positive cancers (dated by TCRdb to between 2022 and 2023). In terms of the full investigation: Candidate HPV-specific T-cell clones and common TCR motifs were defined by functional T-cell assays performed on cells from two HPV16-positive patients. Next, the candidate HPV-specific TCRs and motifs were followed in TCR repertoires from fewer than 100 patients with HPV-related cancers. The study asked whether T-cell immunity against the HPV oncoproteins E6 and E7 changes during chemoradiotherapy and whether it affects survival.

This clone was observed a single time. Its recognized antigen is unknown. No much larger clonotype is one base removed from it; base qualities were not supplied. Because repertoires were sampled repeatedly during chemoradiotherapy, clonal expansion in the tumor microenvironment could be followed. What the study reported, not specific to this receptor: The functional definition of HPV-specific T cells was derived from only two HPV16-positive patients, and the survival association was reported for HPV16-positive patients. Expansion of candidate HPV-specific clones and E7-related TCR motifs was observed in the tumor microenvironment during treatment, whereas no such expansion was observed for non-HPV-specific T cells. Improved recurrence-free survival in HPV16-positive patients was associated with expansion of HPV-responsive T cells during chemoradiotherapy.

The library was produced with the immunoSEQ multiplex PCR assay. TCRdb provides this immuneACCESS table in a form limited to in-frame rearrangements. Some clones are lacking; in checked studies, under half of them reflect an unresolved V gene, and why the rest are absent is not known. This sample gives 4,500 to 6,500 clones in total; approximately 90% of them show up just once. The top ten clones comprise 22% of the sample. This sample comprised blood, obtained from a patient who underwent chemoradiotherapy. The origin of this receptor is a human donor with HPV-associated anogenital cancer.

The bases are TGTTCGGAGACAGGGCCGAACACTGAAGCTTTCTTT. This yields the protein CSETGPNTEAFF. The rearranged chain carries TRBV1 and TRBJ1-1; the table's D call, TRBD1, has no DNA check behind it. TRBV1 is listed as a pseudogene. CDR3 length: 12 amino acids, cysteine to phenylalanine. The only DNA kept is the CDR3, 36 bases in frame from the first base.